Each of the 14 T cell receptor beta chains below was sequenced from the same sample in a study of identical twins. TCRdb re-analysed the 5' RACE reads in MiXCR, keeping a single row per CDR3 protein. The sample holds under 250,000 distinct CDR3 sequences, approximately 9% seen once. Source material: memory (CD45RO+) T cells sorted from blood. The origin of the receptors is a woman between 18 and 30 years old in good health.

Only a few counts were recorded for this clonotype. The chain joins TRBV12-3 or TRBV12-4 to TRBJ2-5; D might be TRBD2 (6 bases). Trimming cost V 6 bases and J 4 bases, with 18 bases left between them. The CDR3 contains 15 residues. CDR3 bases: TGTGCCAGCAGCCCACGGGGGTCGACCCGAGAGACCCAGTACTTC. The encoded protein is CASSPRGSTRETQYF.

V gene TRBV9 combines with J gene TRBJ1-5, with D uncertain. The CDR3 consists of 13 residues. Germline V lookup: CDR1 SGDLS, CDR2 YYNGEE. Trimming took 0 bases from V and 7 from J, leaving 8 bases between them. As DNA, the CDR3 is TGTGCCAGCAGCGTAGATATGGTGCAGCCCCAGCATTTT. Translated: CASSVDMVQPQHF.

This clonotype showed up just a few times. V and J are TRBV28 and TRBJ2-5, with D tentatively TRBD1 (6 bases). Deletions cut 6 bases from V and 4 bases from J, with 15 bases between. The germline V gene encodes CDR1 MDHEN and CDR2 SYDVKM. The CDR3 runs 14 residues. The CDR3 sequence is CASRTPGRGETQYF. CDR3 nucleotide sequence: TGTGCCAGCAGAACCCCCGGCAGGGGAGAGACCCAGTACTTC. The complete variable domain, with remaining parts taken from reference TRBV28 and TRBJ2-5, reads DVKVTQSSRYLVKRTGEKVFLECVQDMDHENMFWYRQDPGLGLRLIYFSYDVKMKEKGDIPEGYSVSREKKERFSLILESASTNQTSMYLCASRTPGRGETQYFGPGTRLLVL.

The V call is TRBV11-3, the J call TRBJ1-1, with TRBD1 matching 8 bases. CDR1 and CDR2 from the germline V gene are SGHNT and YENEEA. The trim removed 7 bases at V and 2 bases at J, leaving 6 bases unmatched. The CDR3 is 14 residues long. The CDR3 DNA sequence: TGTGCCAGCATCCTCGGACAGGGAAACACTGAAGCTTTCTTT. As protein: CASILGQGNTEAFF.

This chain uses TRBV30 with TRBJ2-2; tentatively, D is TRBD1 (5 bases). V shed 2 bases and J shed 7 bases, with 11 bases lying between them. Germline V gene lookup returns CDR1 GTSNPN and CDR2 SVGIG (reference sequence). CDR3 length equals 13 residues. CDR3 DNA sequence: TGTGCCTGGAGTAACATGCAGGGCGGGGAGCTGTTTTTT. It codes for CAWSNMQGGELFF.

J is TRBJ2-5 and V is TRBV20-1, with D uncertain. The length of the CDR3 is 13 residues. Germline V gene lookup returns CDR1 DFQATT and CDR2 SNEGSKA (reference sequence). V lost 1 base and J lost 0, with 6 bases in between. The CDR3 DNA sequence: TGCAGTGCTAGAGGGCGGTACCAAGAGACCCAGTACTTC. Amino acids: CSARGRYQETQYF.

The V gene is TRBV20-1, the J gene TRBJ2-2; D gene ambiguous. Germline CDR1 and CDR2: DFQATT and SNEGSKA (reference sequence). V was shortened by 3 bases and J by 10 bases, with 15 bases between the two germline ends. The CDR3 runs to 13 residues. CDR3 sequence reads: CSARQNTPEELFF. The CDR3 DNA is TGCAGTGCTAGGCAAAATACCCCCGAGGAGCTGTTTTTT.

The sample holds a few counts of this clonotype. The chain's CDR3 is CATSRRGLTGADTQYF. The CDR3, as DNA: TGTGCCACCAGCAGGAGGGGGCTCACGGGCGCAGATACGCAGTATTTT. This chain links TRBV15 with TRBJ2-3; 7 bases match TRBD1. The V segment lost 3 bases and the J segment 4 bases; nucleotides outside the gene matches: 10. The CDR3 is made up of 16 amino acids. Per the germline V gene, CDR1 is LNHNV and CDR2 is YYDKDF (reference sequence).

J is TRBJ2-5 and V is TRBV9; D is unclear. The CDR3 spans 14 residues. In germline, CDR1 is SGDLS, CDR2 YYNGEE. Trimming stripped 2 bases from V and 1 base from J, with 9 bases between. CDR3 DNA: TGTGCCAGCAGCGTTGACGGTTCCCAAGAGACCCAGTACTTC. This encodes CASSVDGSQETQYF.

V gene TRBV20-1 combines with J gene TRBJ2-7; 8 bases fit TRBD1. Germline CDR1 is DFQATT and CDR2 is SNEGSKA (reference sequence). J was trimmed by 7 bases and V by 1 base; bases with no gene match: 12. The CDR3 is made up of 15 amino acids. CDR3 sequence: CSARGLGQGNREQYF. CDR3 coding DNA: TGCAGTGCTAGAGGTTTAGGACAGGGTAATAGGGAGCAGTACTTC.

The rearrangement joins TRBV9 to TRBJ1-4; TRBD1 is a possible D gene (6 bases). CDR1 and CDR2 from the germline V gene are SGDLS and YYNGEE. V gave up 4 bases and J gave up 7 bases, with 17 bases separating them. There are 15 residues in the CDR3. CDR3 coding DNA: TGTGCCAGCAGCAAGGCCCAGGGGTTTGGTGAAAAACTGTTTTTT. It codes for CASSKAQGFGEKLFF.

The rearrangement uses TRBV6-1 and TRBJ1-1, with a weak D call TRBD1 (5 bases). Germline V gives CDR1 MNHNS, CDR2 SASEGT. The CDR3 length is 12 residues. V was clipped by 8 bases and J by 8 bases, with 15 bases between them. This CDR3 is CASHRGTSEAFF. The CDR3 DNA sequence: TGTGCCAGCCATCGGGGGACCTCGGAAGCTTTCTTT.

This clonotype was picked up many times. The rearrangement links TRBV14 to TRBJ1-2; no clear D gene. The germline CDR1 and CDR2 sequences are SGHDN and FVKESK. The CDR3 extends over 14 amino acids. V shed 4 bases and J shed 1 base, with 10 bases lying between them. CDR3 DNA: TGTGCCAGCAGCCGCGACATGAATAACTATGGCTACACCTTC. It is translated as CASSRDMNNYGYTF.

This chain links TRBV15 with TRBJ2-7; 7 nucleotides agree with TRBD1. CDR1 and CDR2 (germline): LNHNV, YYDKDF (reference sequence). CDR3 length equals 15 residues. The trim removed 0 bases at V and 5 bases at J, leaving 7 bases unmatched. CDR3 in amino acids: CATSRDKNRGHEQYF. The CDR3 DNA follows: TGTGCCACCAGCAGAGATAAAAACAGGGGCCACGAGCAGTACTTC.